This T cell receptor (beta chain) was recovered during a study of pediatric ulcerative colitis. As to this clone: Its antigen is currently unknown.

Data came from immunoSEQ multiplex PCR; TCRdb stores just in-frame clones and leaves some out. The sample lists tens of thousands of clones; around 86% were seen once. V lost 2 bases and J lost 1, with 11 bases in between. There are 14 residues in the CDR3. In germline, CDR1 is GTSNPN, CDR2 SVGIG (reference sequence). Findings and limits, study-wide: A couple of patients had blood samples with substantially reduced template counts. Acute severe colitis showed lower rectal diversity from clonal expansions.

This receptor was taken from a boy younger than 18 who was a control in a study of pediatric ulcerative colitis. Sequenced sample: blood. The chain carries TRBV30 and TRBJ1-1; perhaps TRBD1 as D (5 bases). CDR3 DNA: TGTGCCTGGAGTACCCGGGGGGGGAACACTGAAGCTTTCTTT. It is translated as CAWSTRGGNTEAFF.